Below, 18 T cell receptor beta chains from the same sample are listed, as sequenced in a study of blood T cell repertoires in COVID-19. Generated by immunoSEQ multiplex PCR, the TCRdb table keeps only in-frame clones and is missing some. The data hold over 80,000 clones, with roughly 90% observed a single time. The material sequenced was peripheral blood. These TCRs come from an elderly man with active or convalescent COVID-19.

V gene TRBV9 combines with J gene TRBJ1-2; D ambiguous. This CDR3 comprises 15 residues. Germline lookup yields CDR1 SGDLS and CDR2 YYNGEE. Trimming left V 2 bases short and J 3 bases short, with 14 bases between. The CDR3 spells CASSVGGTLDYGYTF. The CDR3 bases are TGTGCCAGCAGCGTGGGAGGCACCCTTGACTATGGCTACACCTTC.

The gene calls are TRBV7-2 and TRBJ1-4; possible D gene TRBD1, 5 bases. This CDR3 spans 14 amino acids. Germline lookup yields CDR1 SGHTA and CDR2 FQGNSA. Trimming pared 5 bases from V and 6 bases from J, leaving 13 bases between. The CDR3 is CASSRAAGDEKLFF. CDR3 bases: TGTGCCAGCAGCAGGGCGGCGGGGGATGAAAAACTGTTTTTT.

The chain carries TRBV5-4 and TRBJ2-2; the match to TRBD1 covers 10 bases. Germline V CDR1 and CDR2: SGHNT, YYREEE (reference sequence). V lost 4 bases to trimming and J lost 1 base; unmatched junction nucleotides: 4. The CDR3 has 16 residues. The CDR3 loop reads CASSQDRGMNTGELFF. Written as DNA, the CDR3 is TGTGCCAGCAGCCAGGACAGGGGGATGAACACCGGGGAGCTGTTTTTT.

This chain joins TRBV5-8 and TRBJ1-5; D gene ambiguous. The CDR3 covers 16 residues. Looked up from germline, CDR1 is SGHTS and CDR2 is YDEGEE. V lost 2 bases and J 4 bases, leaving 16 bases between the germline ends. The CDR3: CASSFKIPRTNQPQHF. CDR3 nucleotides: TGTGCCAGCAGCTTCAAAATCCCGAGAACTAATCAGCCCCAGCATTTT. Together with reference TRBV5-8 and TRBJ1-5, the CDR3 gives the full variable domain: EAGVTQSPTHLIKTRGQQATLRCSPISGHTSVYWYQQALGLGLQFLLWYDEGEERNRGNFPPRFSGRQFPNYSSELNVNALELEDSALYLCASSFKIPRTNQPQHFGDGTRLSIL.

The chain couples TRBV7-9 to TRBJ2-7; possible D gene TRBD2, 6 bases. V was cut by 2 bases and J by 2 bases, with 10 bases left in between. Germline-derived CDR1 and CDR2 are SEHNR and FQNEAQ (reference sequence). The CDR3 has 14 amino acids. Here the CDR3 reads CASSLFGGPYEQYF. The CDR3 DNA sequence: TGTGCCAGCAGCTTATTCGGAGGGCCCTACGAGCAGTACTTC.

The rearrangement links TRBV5-4 to TRBJ2-5; no clear D. CDR1 and CDR2 (germline): SGHNT, YYREEE (reference sequence). The CDR3 sequence is 13 residues long. V gave up 4 bases and J gave up 2 bases, with 9 bases separating them. CDR3 in DNA: TGTGCCAGCAGCCTCAGACTTCAAGAGACCCAGTACTTC. Protein product: CASSLRLQETQYF.

V usage is TRBV2 and J usage is TRBJ2-4; 8 positions agree with TRBD2. Germline CDR1 and CDR2: SNHLY and FYNNEI. The trim removed 4 bases at V and 7 bases at J, leaving 3 bases unmatched. The CDR3 spans 13 residues. This CDR3 is CASSVSGNNIQYF. CDR3 sequence (DNA): TGTGCCAGCAGTGTTAGCGGGAATAACATTCAGTACTTC.

The rearrangement uses TRBV7-9 and TRBJ1-2, with D unresolved. In germline, CDR1 is SEHNR, CDR2 FQNEAQ (reference sequence). The CDR3 extends over 13 amino acids. V lost 4 bases, J lost 5 bases, and 11 bases lay in between. CDR3 sequence (DNA): TGTGCCAGCAGCTCATATACGGGGTATGGCTACACCTTC. Encoded protein: CASSSYTGYGYTF. Full variable domain (remainder filled in from reference TRBV7-9 and TRBJ1-2): DTGVSQNPRHKITKRGQNVTFRCDPISEHNRLYWYRQTLGQGPEFLTYFQNEAQLEKSRLLSDRFSAERPKGSFSTLEIQRTEQGDSAMYLCASSSYTGYGYTFGSGTRLTVV.

The V call is TRBV3-1 (or the pseudogene TRBV3-2), the J call TRBJ1-2; no reliable D call. This CDR3 is built from 15 residues. Germline CDR1 and CDR2: LGHDT and YNNKEL (reference sequence). V was shortened by 4 bases and J by 1 base, with 13 bases between the two germline ends. CDR3: CASSRPRHVNYGYTF. In DNA, the CDR3 is TGTGCCAGCAGCCGCCCCCGACATGTTAACTATGGCTACACCTTC.

The rearrangement links TRBV19 to TRBJ2-1; 9 bases align to TRBD2. V trimming: 0 bases; J trimming: 4 bases; junction bases outside the gene matches: 10. CDR1 is LNHDA and CDR2 is SQIVND in the germline V gene (reference sequence). This CDR3 contains 18 residues. CDR3 DNA: TGTGCCAGTAGTATAGATCGGCTAGCGGGAACCATGTACAATGAGCAGTTCTTC. Amino acids: CASSIDRLAGTMYNEQFF. The full variable domain, in which reference TRBV19 and TRBJ2-1 provide the parts outside the CDR3, is DGGITQSPKYLFRKEGQNVTLSCEQNLNHDAMYWYRQDPGQGLRLIYYSQIVNDFQKGDIAEGYSVSREKKESFPLTVTSAQKNPTAFYLCASSIDRLAGTMYNEQFFGPGTRLTVL.

The J gene is TRBJ2-7, the V gene TRBV6-5; maybe TRBD2 (5 bases). Germline lookup yields CDR1 MNHEY and CDR2 SVGAGI. With 8 bases removed from V and 5 bases from J, the gap between germline ends came to 10 bases. This CDR3 is built from 11 residues. CDR3 coding DNA: TGTGCCAGCGGCGCCGGGGACGAGCAGTACTTC. This encodes CASGAGDEQYF.

The rearrangement links TRBV9 to TRBJ1-4; 11 nucleotides align to TRBD1. Germline loops: CDR1 SGDLS, CDR2 YYNGEE. The CDR3 contains 16 residues. J gave up 8 bases and V 2 bases, and 8 bases lay outside the gene matches. The CDR3 DNA follows: TGTGCCAGCAGCGTCGGGACAGGGGGTTGGGAAGAAAAACTGTTTTTT. It codes for CASSVGTGGWEEKLFF.

The count of this clone is one. The chain uses TRBV25-1 and TRBJ1-1; 7 bases map to TRBD1. CDR1 and CDR2 (germline): MGHDK, SYGVNS. This CDR3 is 15 amino acids long. Trimming cost V 2 bases and J 4 bases; bases outside gene matches: 7. This CDR3 is CASSETTGLGTEAFF. The CDR3 DNA reads TGTGCCAGCAGTGAAACGACAGGGTTAGGCACTGAAGCTTTCTTT.

This rearrangement joins TRBV7-2 to TRBJ2-1; TRBD1 might be the D (5 bases). Germline lookup yields CDR1 SGHTA and CDR2 FQGNSA. V was cut by 5 bases and J by 5 bases, with 13 bases left in between. The CDR3 is made up of 14 amino acids. The CDR3 DNA reads as TGTGCCAGCAGCCTAGGGGCCAGACACAATGAGCAGTTCTTC. Its protein product is CASSLGARHNEQFF.

The chain recombines TRBV11-3 with TRBJ2-2; the D gene is possibly TRBD2 (5 bases). There are 14 residues in the CDR3. The V end was cut by 8 bases, the J end by 4 bases, with 14 bases between. Germline V gene data show CDR1 as SGHNT and CDR2 as YENEEA. The CDR3 DNA follows: TGTGCCAGCGGAGTCGGGATCGGCACCGGGGAGCTGTTTTTT. It specifies CASGVGIGTGELFF.

The V and J genes are TRBV10-3 and TRBJ2-3; perhaps TRBD2 as D (6 bases). Trimming removed 11 bases at V and 1 base at J, with 13 bases between. Germline V gene sequence: CDR1 ENHRY, CDR2 SYGVKD. The CDR3 consists of 13 residues. The CDR3 loop is CAVSGVGTDTQYF. CDR3 nucleotides: TGTGCCGTCTCGGGAGTTGGCACAGATACGCAGTATTTT.

This chain uses TRBV4-3 with TRBJ1-1; 8 bases are shared with TRBD1. Germline lookup yields CDR1 LGHNA and CDR2 YSLEER. The V segment lost 2 bases and the J segment 5 bases; nucleotides outside the gene matches: 4. This CDR3 is 14 amino acids long. The CDR3 coding sequence is TGCGCCAGCAGCCAAAGGACAGGGTGGACTGAAGCTTTCTTT. It specifies CASSQRTGWTEAFF.

The chain couples TRBV19 to TRBJ2-5; 15 nucleotides agree with TRBD2. V dropped 3 bases and J dropped 6; count of bases not matched to a gene: 20. CDR1 is LNHDA, CDR2 SQIVND, per germline (reference sequence). This CDR3 contains 21 residues. CDR3 DNA sequence: TGTGCCAGTAGTATCGTCGGGACTAGCGGGAGGACGGGCACGGGTCGGAAGACCCAGTACTTC. Translated, it gives CASSIVGTSGRTGTGRKTQYF.